Sequencing of this TCR beta chain was carried out in a study of OX40 agonist ivuxolimab in advanced cancers. Some background on the complete study: Ivuxolimab was a fully human IgG2 agonistic monoclonal antibody targeting the costimulatory receptor OX40 (CD134). Intravenous ivuxolimab was administered to patients every 2 weeks at six dose levels: 0.01, 0.1, 0.3, 1.5, 3 and 10 mg/kg. Of the approximately 54 dose-escalation patients, hepatocellular carcinoma was present in some 19, melanoma in around 15, renal cell carcinoma in 9 and head and neck cancer in 9. In the dose-escalation cohort, 82.7% of patients were male, and the mean age was roughly 60 years, with a range of roughly 20 to 80. Patients were allowed to have had prior anti-PD-1, anti-PD-L1 or anti-CTLA-4 therapy, and around two fifths of the dose-escalation patients had been treated with checkpoint inhibitors. Partial responses occurred in three dose-escalation patients: two with cutaneous melanoma and one with hepatocellular carcinoma. The point of sequencing TCRbeta in the periphery was to test whether ivuxolimab changed TCR sequence diversity and drove clonal T-cell expansion. The paper covers the monotherapy dose-escalation part of the phase I ivuxolimab trial, which included N of about 50 patients. General study outcomes and caveats: On average, CD8+ T cells showed more expanded clones than CD4+ T cells after ivuxolimab. Which antigens the clonally expanded peripheral T cells were specific for was not determined. Low levels of normalized T-cell clonal expansion were also seen in some patients who did not respond. Clonal expansion of both CD4+ and CD8+ blood T cells was observed from baseline to week 6 at doses 0.1 to 3.0 mg/kg. In the 0.1-3.0 mg/kg groups, partial responders had among the lowest normalized peripheral clonal expansion, particularly in CD8+ T cells.

A word on this clone: The specificity of this receptor is unknown. It has no much larger one-base neighbor in the sample; base qualities were not kept.

CDR1 SGDLS and CDR2 YYNGEE were looked up in the germline V gene. The CDR3 runs 14 amino acids, cysteine and phenylalanine included. Left in the record is the CDR3 DNA by itself, 42 bases read in frame from the first base. Trimming accounts for 3 bases at V and 2 bases at J, while the number of junction bases matched to no gene is 4. Patients with autoimmune disease history or receiving systemic immunosuppression were excluded from the trial. Peripheral blood for TCR sequencing was collected from all dose cohorts at baseline, on cycle 4 day 1, and on cycle 7 day 1. Samples were obtained from an open-label, multicenter, first-in-human phase I dose-escalation trial of ivuxolimab. The trial enrolled adults with locally advanced or metastatic head and neck squamous cell, hepatocellular, melanoma or renal cell carcinoma. Before TCR sequencing, CD4+ and CD8+ T cells were separately sorted from peripheral blood.

Genomic DNA was isolated from the sorted cells so that the TCRbeta CDR3 region could be sequenced. TCRbeta CDR3 regions were sequenced using the immunoSEQ Assay. The immuneACCESS repertoire file appears here via TCRdb, limited to in-frame rearrangements. These files lack a portion of the clones; in checked studies, under half of the deficit traces to unresolved V genes, and the cause of the others is not known. This sample comprises roughly 17,000 clones, approximately 78% of them detected only once. The ten largest account for roughly 14% of the sample. Material: CD4+ or CD8+ T cells sorted from blood, obtained in a trial of the OX40 agonist ivuxolimab. The rearranged segments are TRBV9 and TRBJ1-2; TRBD1 fits 7 bases in the junction. This sequence originates from an adult with an advanced solid tumor such as melanoma, head and neck, liver or kidney cancer. The CDR3 is CASSALTGNYGYTF. The DNA is TGTGCCAGCAGCGCGCTGACAGGGAACTATGGCTACACCTTC. This CDR3, with the reference TRBV9 and TRBJ1-2 proteins standing in past its ends, gives the full variable domain DSGVTQTPKHLITATGQRVTLRCSPRSGDLSVYWYQQSLDQGLQFLIQYYNGEERAKGNILERFSAQQFPDLHSELNLSSLELGDSALYFCASSALTGNYGYTFGSGTRLTVV.